This TCR beta chain was sequenced during a study of blood T cell repertoires in COVID-19. Study at large: Sites across the United States, Italy and Spain contributed samples from acute and convalescent COVID-19. Sources were T cells, B-cell-depleted T cells, or PBMCs; the material itself was cDNA or gDNA.

Seattle patients were enrolled during active infection and followed longitudinally. CDR1 is LNHDA and CDR2 is SQIVND in the germline V gene (reference sequence). Losses at the gene ends were 4 bases for V and 2 bases for J; bases not matched to a gene: 3. This CDR3 has 14 residues. This clone is a singleton in its sample. Repertoires were generated with immunoSEQ multiplex PCR, while TCRdb's copy carries only in-frame clones and drops some. The sample lists 150,000 to 200,000 clones; more than 80% were seen once. The clonotype originates from a woman older than 75 with COVID-19, enrolled during active disease. The V and J genes are TRBV19 and TRBJ2-7; 9 bases line up with TRBD2. The sequenced sample was peripheral blood. CDR3 amino acids: CASSRLAGPYEQYF. CDR3 coding DNA: TGTGCCAGTAGTAGGCTAGCGGGACCCTACGAGCAGTACTTC.